This TCR beta chain was obtained from a study of T cells in localized non-small cell lung cancer (dated by TCRdb to 2019 to 2021). Broadly, across the study: T cell repertoires of approximately 250 early-stage NSCLC patients were analyzed, with tumors being compared against uninvolved tumor-adjacent lungs. A mean age of roughly 64 years was recorded for the NSCLC patients, of whom 129 were male and over 100 were female. The cohort consisted of approximately 240 treatment-naive NSCLC patients whose localized lung tumors had been resected. Points the paper makes about the study in general: Because of the exploratory design, TCR variables were selected using unadjusted p-values without false-discovery rate correction. Longer overall survival was associated with higher blood T cell density, whereas shorter survival was associated with higher adjacent-lung clonality. Uninvolved tumor-adjacent lung showed the highest T cell clonality, higher than tumor, which suggests more focused antigenic responses in the uninvolved tumor-adjacent lung. Because multi-region tumor sequencing was not performed, intratumor heterogeneity could not be ruled out. Of the top 100 tumor clones, a median of 57 were detected in paired uninvolved adjacent lung; about 26 were also among that lung's top 100.

On this clone itself: Its antigen remains unidentified. No base-level quality is on record; no much larger clone is a single base apart.

TCR beta CDR3 regions were sequenced from DNA using the immunoSEQ Assay. The published analysis was carried out like this. T cell density was computed as TCR beta template counts normalized to usable DNA estimated by amplifying housekeeping genes. Using the preseqR package, richness was estimated by extrapolating to 120,000 templates for tissue samples and 400,000 templates for PBMC samples. Clonality was calculated as one minus Pielou's evenness. Tissue-enriched TCRs were identified by differential abundance testing using productive amino-acid clonotypes, minimum total count 5 and alpha 0.1. The Jaccard Index and the Morisita Overlap Index were used to measure how much the repertoires overlapped between compartments. TCR beta CDR3s were clustered by GLIPH together with public tetramer-defined viral CDR3s, and at least three viral sequences plus V-gene enrichment were required for viral motifs. As stored in TCRdb, this immuneACCESS dataset retains in-frame rearrangements with V and J assigned. A fraction of the clones does not appear; measured against another copy, unresolved V genes explain less than half of the discrepancy, and the remainder lacks a known reason. That table supplies the V and J calls and clone size; D and trimming were determined from the DNA. For this sample the table gives about 2,500 clones, of which about 40% were detected only once. The ten most abundant clones make up 6.5% to 9.5% of the sample.

V is cut by 5 bases and J by 9 bases, and the space between the germline ends is 17 bases. CDR1 and CDR2 are drawn from the germline V gene (reference sequence): LNHDA, SQIVND. From the cysteine up to the phenylalanine, the CDR3 has a length of 13 residues. The CDR3 DNA has 39 bases and is translated from base 1. Uninvolved adjacent lung was obtained at least 2 cm from the tumor margin, and the absence of atypia was confirmed by two independent pathologists. At diagnosis, peripheral blood, uninvolved tumor-adjacent lung and tumor were collected and stored as a combination of fresh-frozen and FFPE material.

This sequence originates from a man between 35 and 75 years old with stage II lung adenocarcinoma. The rearranged segments are TRBV19 and TRBJ2-7; TRBD2 is a weak D gene call, 6 bases matching. Sequenced material: normal lung tissue next to the tumor, taken before any cancer treatment. In nucleotide form, the sequence is TGTGCCAGTAGTGCCGGGACTCTGGTATGGCAGTACTTC. It encodes CASSAGTLVWQYF. Full variable domain (CDR3 extended with the reference TRBV19 and TRBJ2-7 proteins): DGGITQSPKYLFRKEGQNVTLSCEQNLNHDAMYWYRQDPGQGLRLIYYSQIVNDFQKGDIAEGYSVSREKKESFPLTVTSAQKNPTAFYLCASSAGTLVWQYFGPGTRLTVT.